This passage covers 32 T cell receptor beta chains from one sample sequenced in a study of monozygotic twins with inflammatory bowel disease. TCRdb re-analyzed the 5' RACE reads; it lists each CDR3 protein once, without DNA. The table for this sample gives nearly 450,000 distinct CDR3 sequences. Sample: blood. These receptors were collected from a human donor with ulcerative colitis or Crohn's disease, or a healthy co-twin of an affected twin (not recorded which).

The chain carries TRBV5-1 and TRBJ2-1; without DNA, the TCRdb call of TRBD2 cannot be checked. Germline CDR1 and CDR2: SGHRS and YFSETQ. The CDR3 contains 19 residues. The CDR3 here is CASSMGLAGGPMSYNEQFF.

CDR3 protein: CASSQDGFGEQFF. The chain combines TRBV4-3 with TRBJ2-1. Germline CDR1 is LGHNA and CDR2 is YSLEER. This CDR3 comprises 13 residues.

The CDR3 loop is CASSLGKQEKLFF. V usage is TRBV7-9 and J usage is TRBJ1-4. This CDR3 comprises 13 residues. Germline CDR1 SEHNR, CDR2 FQNEAQ (reference sequence). The whole variable domain, filled in from reference TRBV7-9 and TRBJ1-4, reads DTGVSQNPRHKITKRGQNVTFRCDPISEHNRLYWYRQTLGQGPEFLTYFQNEAQLEKSRLLSDRFSAERPKGSFSTLEIQRTEQGDSAMYLCASSLGKQEKLFFGSGTQLSVL.

The chain joins TRBV12-3 or TRBV12-4 to TRBJ1-1. This CDR3 spans 15 amino acids. The CDR3 sequence is CASSFSGPLDTEAFF.

CDR3 loop: CASARRGRDTQYF. This chain joins TRBV6-2 or TRBV6-3 and TRBJ2-3; the D gene TCRdb calls, TRBD2, cannot be checked with no DNA. Looked up from germline, CDR1 is MNHEY and CDR2 is SVGEGT. This CDR3 comprises 13 residues.

This chain links TRBV14 with TRBJ2-7; TCRdb proposes TRBD2, but this gene call is untestable without DNA. CDR3 size: 13 residues. Germline V lookup: CDR1 SGHDN, CDR2 FVKESK. The CDR3 here is CASSHGSGYEQYF.

The V gene is TRBV13, the J gene TRBJ1-1; the D gene TCRdb calls, TRBD1, cannot be checked with no DNA. This CDR3 comprises 14 residues. The germline V gene encodes CDR1 PRHDT and CDR2 FYEKMQ (reference sequence). The CDR3 here is CASSLLQGTSEAFF.

This sequence joins TRBV10-3 and TRBJ2-7; the TCRdb D gene call, TRBD2, has no DNA to confirm it. Germline CDR1 reads ENHRY; CDR2 reads SYGVKD. The CDR3 length is 15 residues. The CDR3 is CAISESRELAGGQYF.

The chain uses TRBV7-2 and TRBJ2-1; the TCRdb call, TRBD2, lacks DNA for checking. This CDR3 is built from 15 residues. Germline V gene data show CDR1 as SGHTA and CDR2 as FQGNSA. CDR3 sequence reads: CASSLESGLNNEQFF. Using reference TRBV7-2 and TRBJ2-1 for the parts outside the CDR3, the full variable domain is GAGVSQSPSNKVTEKGKDVELRCDPISGHTALYWYRQSLGQGLEFLIYFQGNSAPDKSGLPSDRFSAERTGGSVSTLTIQRTQQEDSAVYLCASSLESGLNNEQFFGPGTRLTVL.

The chain couples TRBV7-2 to TRBJ2-7; no DNA is available, so the TRBD2 call from TCRdb remains unchecked. Germline V gene lookup returns CDR1 SGHTA and CDR2 FQGNSA. The CDR3 has 14 amino acids. This CDR3 reads CASSLGLADYEQYF.

The V gene is TRBV13, the J gene TRBJ1-2; TCRdb calls TRBD1, which cannot be checked without DNA. The CDR3 consists of 16 residues. Germline loops: CDR1 PRHDT, CDR2 FYEKMQ (reference sequence). CDR3 sequence reads: CASSLEIPRQGEGYTF.

The gene calls are TRBV12-3 or TRBV12-4 and TRBJ1-5; absent DNA, TCRdb's TRBD1 call cannot be checked. This CDR3 has 12 amino acids. This CDR3 reads CASSSVPKPQHF.

The V and J genes are TRBV5-5 and TRBJ1-6; the TRBD1 assignment by TCRdb is unverifiable without DNA. The CDR3 consists of 15 residues. Germline CDR1 is SGHKS and CDR2 is YYEKEE (reference sequence). The CDR3 protein is CASSSMQGRPAPLHF.

This chain connects TRBV7-2 to TRBJ2-5; the D call from TCRdb, TRBD1, cannot be confirmed without DNA. Germline CDR1 and CDR2: SGHTA and FQGNSA. The CDR3 is made up of 16 amino acids. CDR3 loop: CASSPTTGFLSETQYF.

The chain couples TRBV20-1 to TRBJ2-3. The CDR3 has 11 amino acids. Germline V gene lookup returns CDR1 DFQATT and CDR2 SNEGSKA (reference sequence). CDR3 loop: CSLSSTDTQYF.

The genes are TRBV7-2 and TRBJ1-4; TCRdb calls TRBD1, which cannot be checked without DNA. The CDR3 extends over 16 amino acids. Germline CDR1 is SGHTA and CDR2 is FQGNSA. This CDR3 reads CASSLRAGSGSEKLFF.

This chain uses TRBV4-2 with TRBJ1-1. The CDR3 extends over 13 amino acids. Germline V lookup: CDR1 LGHNA, CDR2 YNFKEQ. CDR3: CASSQDYLFEAFF.

V and J are TRBV15 and TRBJ1-1. The germline CDR1 and CDR2 sequences are LNHNV and YYDKDF (reference sequence). This CDR3 region has 12 residues. This chain's CDR3 is CATRSGNTEAFF.

The CDR3 loop is CASSRQRSTSTDTQYF. This sequence joins TRBV6-1 and TRBJ2-3; TCRdb proposes TRBD1, but this gene call is untestable without DNA. The germline V gene has CDR1 MNHNS and CDR2 SASEGT. This CDR3 is built from 16 residues.

The genes are TRBV6-5 and TRBJ2-5; with no DNA, the TCRdb D assignment of TRBD2 cannot be verified. Per the germline V gene, CDR1 is MNHEY and CDR2 is SVGAGI. The CDR3 sequence is 15 residues long. CDR3: CASSYLAGGLETQYF.

The chain joins TRBV3-1 to TRBJ1-6. This CDR3 spans 13 amino acids. Per germline, CDR1 LGHDT and CDR2 YNNKEL (reference sequence). CDR3 protein: CASSQGGDSPLHF.

The chain employs TRBV20-1 and TRBJ1-6; TCRdb's assignment of TRBD1 cannot be checked, as there is no DNA. The CDR3 has 15 residues. From germline, CDR1 is DFQATT and CDR2 SNEGSKA (reference sequence). The CDR3 region is CSARAMTGIHSPLHF.

V is TRBV20-1 and J is TRBJ2-1. In germline, CDR1 is DFQATT, CDR2 SNEGSKA (reference sequence). CDR3 size: 14 residues. CDR3: CSASERSSYNEQFF.

The chain uses TRBV28 and TRBJ2-7; without DNA, the TCRdb call of TRBD2 cannot be checked. Germline CDR1 reads MDHEN; CDR2 reads SYDVKM. The CDR3 extends over 16 amino acids. CDR3: CATIGRVAGLVYEQYF. The full variable domain, completed using reference TRBV28 and TRBJ2-7, is DVKVTQSSRYLVKRTGEKVFLECVQDMDHENMFWYRQDPGLGLRLIYFSYDVKMKEKGDIPEGYSVSREKKERFSLILESASTNQTSMYLCATIGRVAGLVYEQYFGPGTRLTVT.

This chain uses TRBV9 with TRBJ2-1; TCRdb's D call of TRBD1 is untestable without DNA. This CDR3 is 15 amino acids long. Germline assignment: CDR1 SGDLS and CDR2 YYNGEE. CDR3 residues: CASGQGAMTYNEQFF.

This rearrangement joins TRBV3-1 to TRBJ1-1; with no DNA, the TCRdb D assignment of TRBD1 cannot be verified. Germline CDR1 is LGHDT and CDR2 is YNNKEL (reference sequence). The CDR3 covers 14 residues. The CDR3 loop reads CASSQTGMNTEAFF.

The V gene is TRBV24-1, the J gene TRBJ2-5; there is no DNA to check the TCRdb D call of TRBD2. The CDR3 is 12 residues long. Per germline, CDR1 KGHDR and CDR2 SFDVKD. CDR3 in amino acids: CATGEGQETQYF.

J is TRBJ2-1 and V is TRBV10-3. The CDR3 has 14 residues. Per germline, CDR1 ENHRY and CDR2 SYGVKD. The CDR3 is CAIMVSGVRNEQFF.

The gene calls are TRBV4-2 and TRBJ1-3; checking the TCRdb D call of TRBD1 is not possible without DNA. The CDR3 loop spans 16 amino acids. Germline assignment: CDR1 LGHNA and CDR2 YNFKEQ. This CDR3 is CASSQGPGISGNTIYF.

This chain connects TRBV9 to TRBJ2-3; TCRdb's D gene call, TRBD2, goes unchecked for lack of DNA. Per the germline V gene, CDR1 is SGDLS and CDR2 is YYNGEE. The CDR3 totals 17 residues. The CDR3 loop is CASSVAGESRGKDTQYF.

The chain employs TRBV5-4 and TRBJ2-1; no DNA is available, so the TRBD2 call from TCRdb remains unchecked. This CDR3 spans 16 amino acids. Germline CDR1 SGHNT, CDR2 YYREEE (reference sequence). This CDR3 is CASSLGSGRGYNEQFF.

The chain uses TRBV9 and TRBJ2-7; TCRdb indicates TRBD1, and absent DNA this call remains unverified. Germline assignment: CDR1 SGDLS and CDR2 YYNGEE. The CDR3 totals 16 residues. CDR3 amino acids: CASSPGTGTLSYEQYF.